This entry concerns a single TCR beta chain. Regions amplified from RNA transcripts were the TCR beta CDR3 regions. When the TCR CDR3 underwent first-round RT-PCR, the HTBI primer set was used. TCRdb re-analysed the multiplex PCR reads in MiXCR, keeping a single row per CDR3 protein. Of over 650,000 distinct CDR3 sequences in the sample, 40% to 55% are singletons; the top ten hold roughly 7.2%. These data belong to a study of T cells in Graves' hyperthyroidism and ophthalmopathy. The junction had 12 bases not matched to a gene; V was cut back by 3 bases and J by 5 bases. The length of the CDR3 is 16 residues. The germline CDR1 and CDR2 sequences are LNHNV and YYDKDF (reference sequence).

The chain recombines TRBV15 with TRBJ2-5; the match to TRBD1 covers 7 bases. The sequencing sample was made of peripheral blood or thyroid tissue (not recorded which). The TCR sequence derives from an adult man with Graves' disease, either hyperthyroidism or ophthalmopathy (not recorded which). The CDR3 here is CATSSRDSSRGETQYF. CDR3 nucleotides: TGTGCCACCAGCAGCCGGGACAGCTCTAGGGGGGAGACCCAGTACTTC.